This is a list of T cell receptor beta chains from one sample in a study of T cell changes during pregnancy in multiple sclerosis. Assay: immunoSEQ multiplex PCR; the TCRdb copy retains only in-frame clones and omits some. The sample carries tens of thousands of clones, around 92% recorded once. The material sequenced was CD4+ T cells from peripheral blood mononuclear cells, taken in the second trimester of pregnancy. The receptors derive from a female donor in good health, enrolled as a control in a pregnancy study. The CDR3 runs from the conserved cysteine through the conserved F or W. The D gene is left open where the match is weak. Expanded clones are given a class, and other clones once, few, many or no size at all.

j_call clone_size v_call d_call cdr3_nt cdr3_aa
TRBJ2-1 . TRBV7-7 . TGTGCTAGCAGCGAACTTCCTAGTGTCAATGAGCAGTTCTTC CASSELPSVNEQFF
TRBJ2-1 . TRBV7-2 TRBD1 TGTGCCAGCAGCAAGGACAGGGTCGATGAGCAGTTCTTC CASSKDRVDEQFF
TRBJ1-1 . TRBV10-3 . TGTGCCATCAGTGAGCAACGGAGCACTGAAGCTTTCTTT CAISEQRSTEAFF
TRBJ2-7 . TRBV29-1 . TGCAGCGTTGAAGACTTGGGGGGACCCGTAGCGGCCACAAGGGACGAGCAGTACTTC CSVEDLGGPVAATRDEQYF
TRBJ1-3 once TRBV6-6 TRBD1 TGTGCCAGCAGTTCTCCGGGACAGGGGGTTGGAAACACCATATATTTT CASSSPGQGVGNTIYF
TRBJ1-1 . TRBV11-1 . TGTGCCAGCACACAGGGATTAAGCACTGAAGCTTTCTTT CASTQGLSTEAFF
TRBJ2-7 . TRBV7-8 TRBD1 TGTGCCAGCAATACAGGGGGTTTC CASNTGGF
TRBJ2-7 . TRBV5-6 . TGTGCCAGCAGCTTGGCAGGCAGTTTCTACGAGCAGTACTTC CASSLAGSFYEQYF
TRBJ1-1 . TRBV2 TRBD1 TGTGCCAGCAGCCTAATGTCAGGGGGCATGGATGCTTTCTTT CASSLMSGGMDAFF
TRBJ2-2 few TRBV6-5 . TGTGCCAGCCGCAGCGCGAGGGAGCTGTTTTTT CASRSARELFF
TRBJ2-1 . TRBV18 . TGTGCCAGCTCACCTTTCGCGTCTGAGCAGTTCTTC CASSPFASEQFF
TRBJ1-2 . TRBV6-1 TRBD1 TGTGCCAGCAGCCAAGACAGGGGCTGGGACGGCTACACCTTC CASSQDRGWDGYTF
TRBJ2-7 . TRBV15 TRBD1 TGTGCCACCAGCAGAGAAGGGACAGGGGGGCGCGAGCAGTACTTC CATSREGTGGREQYF
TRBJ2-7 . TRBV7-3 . TGTGCCAGCAGCTCCGGGACTTTCTCCGAGCAGTACTTC CASSSGTFSEQYF
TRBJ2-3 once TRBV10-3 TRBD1 TGTGCCATCAGTGAAACGGGACAGTCGGGAGATACGCAGTATTTT CAISETGQSGDTQYF
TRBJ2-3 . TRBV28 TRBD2 TGTGCCAGCAGTTCAGCGGGAGGGCCGGGAGATACGCAGTATTTT CASSSAGGPGDTQYF
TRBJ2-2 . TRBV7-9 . TGTGCCAGCAGCTTGGCAACCGGGGAGCTGTTTTTT CASSLATGELFF
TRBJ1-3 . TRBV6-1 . TGTGCCAGCAGTGGGGACACTGGAAACACCATATATTTT CASSGDTGNTIYF
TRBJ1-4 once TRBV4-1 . TGCGCCAGCCGCAATACCCGGGGGGGCCTAAATGAAAAACTGTTTTTT CASRNTRGGLNEKLFF
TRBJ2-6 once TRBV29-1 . TGCAGCGTTGCGGGGTCCCCCTCTGGGGCCAACGTCCTGACTTTC CSVAGSPSGANVLTF
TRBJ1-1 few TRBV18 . TGTGCCAGCTCACCACAGGGGTTGAACACTGAAGCTTTCTTT CASSPQGLNTEAFF
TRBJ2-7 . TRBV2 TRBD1 TGTGCCAGCAGGGACGCTACAGGGGACTACGAGCAGTACTTC CASRDATGDYEQYF
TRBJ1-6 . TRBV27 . TGTGCCAGCACGACACAGGGTAATTCACCCCTCCACTTT CASTTQGNSPLHF
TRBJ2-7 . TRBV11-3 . TGTGCCAGCAGCTTTGGTGACAGCGCCTACGAGCAGTACTTC CASSFGDSAYEQYF
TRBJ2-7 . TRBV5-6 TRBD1 TGTGCCAGCAGCTTGGGGACAGGGGGCTACGAGCAGTACTTC CASSLGTGGYEQYF
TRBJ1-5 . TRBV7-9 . TGTGCCAGCAGCTATCAGGGAAATCAGCCCCAGCATTTT CASSYQGNQPQHF
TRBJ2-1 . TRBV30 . TGTGCCTGGAGGGCGGGAAACTCCTACAATGAGCAGTTCTTC CAWRAGNSYNEQFF
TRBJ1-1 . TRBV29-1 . TGCAGCGTTGAACCCAGACAGAACACTGAAGCTTTCTTT CSVEPRQNTEAFF
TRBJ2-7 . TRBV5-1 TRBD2 TGCGCCAGCAGCTTGCCTAGCGGGAGGTTATCGGTCCACGAGCAGTACTTC CASSLPSGRLSVHEQYF
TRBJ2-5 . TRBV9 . TGTGCCAGCAGCGTGGCCCGTGGTTCGACCCAGTACTTC CASSVARGSTQYF
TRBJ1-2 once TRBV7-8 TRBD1 TGTGCCAGCAGCCCTGACAGGGTTGGCTACACCTTC CASSPDRVGYTF